A selection of T cell receptor beta chains follows, all from one sample in a study of OX40 agonist ivuxolimab in advanced cancers. TCRdb's table, derived via immunoSEQ multiplex PCR, lists solely in-frame clones and lacks some. The repertoire holds under 15,000 clones, with roughly three quarters as singletons. This specimen was CD4+ or CD8+ T cells sorted from blood, taken in a trial of the OX40 agonist ivuxolimab. These receptors were taken from an adult with an advanced solid tumor such as melanoma, head and neck, liver or kidney cancer. The CDR3 runs from the conserved cysteine through the conserved F or W. Fields, in order: CDR3 DNA, CDR3 protein, D gene, J gene, clone size, V gene. A D gene is named only where the DNA matches it firmly. The size entry is marked missing in some rows and otherwise reads once, few, many or a size class.

TGTGCCAGCAGCTCACAAAGCTTACCCGGGACAATTACTGAAGCTTTCTTT CASSSQSLPGTITEAFF . TRBJ1-1 . TRBV5-6
TGTGCCAGCGCGGGCTATGAGCAGTTCTTC CASAGYEQFF . TRBJ2-1 . TRBV28
TGTGCCAGCAGTTTAATGAGCGTGGACGGCTCCTACAATGAGCAGTTCTTC CASSLMSVDGSYNEQFF . TRBJ2-1 . TRBV27
TGTGCCAGCAGCCAAGGCGCGGGCGGCTACACCTTC CASSQGAGGYTF . TRBJ1-2 . TRBV4-2
TGTGCCATCAGTGACGGGAATTACAATGAGCAGTTCTTC CAISDGNYNEQFF . TRBJ2-1 . TRBV10-3
TGTGCCAGCAGCAAACTTACATCGAACTATGGCTACACCTTC CASSKLTSNYGYTF . TRBJ1-2 . TRBV6-5
TGTGCCATCAGTGAGATGACGGGAGGTAGGTACGAGCAGTACTTC CAISEMTGGRYEQYF TRBD2 TRBJ2-7 . TRBV10-3
TGCAGCGTTGCAGGTGGGGGGAATTATGGCTACACCTTC CSVAGGGNYGYTF . TRBJ1-2 . TRBV29-1
TGTGCCAGCAGCTCCTTCGACAGGGCCAATGAGCAGTTCTTC CASSSFDRANEQFF TRBD1 TRBJ2-1 . TRBV11-3
TGTGCCAGCAGTTTGACCGGGTCAACTAATGAAAAACTGTTTTTT CASSLTGSTNEKLFF . TRBJ1-4 . TRBV28
TGTGCCAGCAGCCCACTAGCGGGGGGGCCTAGCACAGATACGCAGTATTTT CASSPLAGGPSTDTQYF TRBD2 TRBJ2-3 . TRBV28
TGTGCCAGTAGTATAGATGGGGGGTCTGGGGCCAACGTCCTGACTTTC CASSIDGGSGANVLTF . TRBJ2-6 . TRBV19
TGTGCCAGCAGTGACCCCCCCATCATCTCCTACAATGAGCAGTTCTTC CASSDPPIISYNEQFF . TRBJ2-1 . TRBV2
TGTGCCAGCATGATGGGCAGGGGGCTCTACGAGCAGTACTTC CASMMGRGLYEQYF TRBD1 TRBJ2-7 . TRBV6-6
TGTGCCAGCAGCTTAGACGGCCGGGGAGCTTTCTTT CASSLDGRGAFF . TRBJ1-1 . TRBV7-2
TGTGCCAGCAGAGAAACAGGGATTATGAACACTGAAGCTTTCTTT CASRETGIMNTEAFF . TRBJ1-1 . TRBV6-1
TGTGCCAGGAAGACTAGCGGGAGTGAGACCCAGTACTTC CARKTSGSETQYF TRBD2 TRBJ2-5 . TRBV2
TGTGCCAGCAGCTCAAGAGGGGGTCCCTACGAGCAGTACTTC CASSSRGGPYEQYF . TRBJ2-7 . TRBV7-9
TGTGCCAGCAGCTCGACAGGGGGCCGGACAGATACGCAGTATTTT CASSSTGGRTDTQYF TRBD1 TRBJ2-3 . TRBV7-3
TGTGCCAGCAGCCAACAACCGGGTGGCGGGGAGCTGTTTTTT CASSQQPGGGELFF . TRBJ2-2 . TRBV13
TGTGCCAGCAGCGGGAGCGGCCTAACTGGAAACATTCAGTACTTC CASSGSGLTGNIQYF . TRBJ2-4 . TRBV9
TGTGCCAGCAGCTTGGCTGGACCGGTAACTAATGAAAAACTGTTTTTT CASSLAGPVTNEKLFF . TRBJ1-4 once TRBV7-9
TGTGCCAGCAGTTATGCCGACGAGCAGTACTTC CASSYADEQYF . TRBJ2-7 . TRBV6-6
TGCGCCAGCAGCTCCGACAGGGGTAGACTGTTTTTT CASSSDRGRLFF TRBD1 TRBJ1-4 once TRBV5-1
TGTGCTAGTGGGTACGGGTGGGGGAACTATGGCTACACCTTC CASGYGWGNYGYTF . TRBJ1-2 medium-sized TRBV12-5
TGTGCCAGCAGCTTAGCTAGCGGTAGCACAGATACGCAGTATTTT CASSLASGSTDTQYF . TRBJ2-3 . TRBV7-6
TGTGCCAGCAGTTACGGCCAGGCTAGCTCCTACGAGCAGTACTTC CASSYGQASSYEQYF . TRBJ2-7 . TRBV6-5
TGTGCCAGCAGTTCCGGACAGTACGAGCAGTACTTC CASSSGQYEQYF . TRBJ2-7 . TRBV11-3
TGCGCCAGCAGTGAGAGGGGATGGGAGACCCAGTACTTC CASSERGWETQYF . TRBJ2-5 . TRBV10-1
TGCGCCAGCAGCTTGGATGGCACAGATACGCAGTATTTT CASSLDGTDTQYF . TRBJ2-3 . TRBV5-1
TGTGCCAGCAGACCTTCGACAGGGGGAGGTCAGCCCCAGCATTTT CASRPSTGGGQPQHF TRBD1 TRBJ1-5 . TRBV6-5
TGTGCCAGCAGTTTCAGTGGTCTAGCAAAAAACACAGATACGCAGTATTTT CASSFSGLAKNTDTQYF . TRBJ2-3 . TRBV28
TGCAGCGTTGCCTACCTCCCGCCGAACACTGAAGCTTTCTTT CSVAYLPPNTEAFF . TRBJ1-1 once TRBV29-1
TGCGCCAGCAGCGATACAGGGGGCGGAATTAACGAGCAGTACTTC CASSDTGGGINEQYF TRBD1 TRBJ2-7 . TRBV10-1
TGCAGCGTCGCGGAGGGGTACGAGCAGTACTTC CSVAEGYEQYF . TRBJ2-7 once TRBV29-1
TGTGCCAGCAGTGATAGCGGGAGCGACTACAATGAGCAGTTCTTC CASSDSGSDYNEQFF TRBD2 TRBJ2-1 . TRBV9
TGTGCCAGCAGTTCCCCCCGAGGGGGTACTGAAGCTTTCTTT CASSSPRGGTEAFF . TRBJ1-1 . TRBV27
TGTGCCACCCGGGATGGGGGCTATGGCTACACCTTC CATRDGGYGYTF . TRBJ1-2 . TRBV28
TGTGCCAGCAGTCCTCACCGGGACTCAGCCTTCGAGCAGTACTTC CASSPHRDSAFEQYF . TRBJ2-7 . TRBV6-5
TGTGCCAGCAGCGTAGGCTGGGGAGGGGGGGACACTGAAGCTTTCTTT CASSVGWGGGDTEAFF . TRBJ1-1 . TRBV9
TGTGCCAGCAGTTTCGGGGGTAGGAATGAGCAGTTCTTC CASSFGGRNEQFF . TRBJ2-1 . TRBV27
TGCGCCAGCAGCTTCCAAACAGGGGGCGCCTCCTACGAGCAGTACTTC CASSFQTGGASYEQYF TRBD1 TRBJ2-7 . TRBV5-1
TGCGCCAGCAGCCTATCTCTGAGCGCGGGCTACGGGGAGCAGTTCTTC CASSLSLSAGYGEQFF . TRBJ2-1 few TRBV4-3
TGTGCCAGCAGACCAGTACCGGGACAGGGGGCTCCGGGCTCCTACAATGAGCAGTTCTTC CASRPVPGQGAPGSYNEQFF TRBD1 TRBJ2-1 . TRBV28
TGCGCCAGCAGCTCCTCAGCCTTTAGCTCCTACAATGAGCAGTTCTTC CASSSSAFSSYNEQFF . TRBJ2-1 . TRBV4-3
TGTGCCAGCAGCTTGGGGACCAACACTGAAGCTTTCTTT CASSLGTNTEAFF . TRBJ1-1 . TRBV11-3
TGCAGCGCTGTTACTGTTAACACTGAAGCTTTCTTT CSAVTVNTEAFF . TRBJ1-1 few TRBV29-1
TGTGCCAGCAGTCAAGGGACAGGGGCTGAGCAGTTCTTC CASSQGTGAEQFF TRBD1 TRBJ2-1 . TRBV6-5
TGTGCCAGCAGCCGGGGGGAAGTGAATACGCAGTATTTT CASSRGEVNTQYF TRBD2 TRBJ2-3 . TRBV7-9
TGTGCCAGCAGTTTCGCAGGGGGCAGCTATGGCTACACCTTC CASSFAGGSYGYTF TRBD1 TRBJ1-2 . TRBV27
TGTGCCAGCAGGGGGGGACAGGGGTCCCAAGAGACCCAGTACTTC CASRGGQGSQETQYF TRBD1 TRBJ2-5 few TRBV2
TGTGCCAGCAGCGTCGCAGGGTCCACTGAAGCTTTCTTT CASSVAGSTEAFF . TRBJ1-1 . TRBV9
TGTGCCAGCAGCTTAGGTTCACAGGGGGCAGCTGGAAACACCATATATTTT CASSLGSQGAAGNTIYF TRBD1 TRBJ1-3 . TRBV7-2
TGTGCCTGGGGGGCAACGCGGGACACTGAAGCTTTCTTT CAWGATRDTEAFF . TRBJ1-1 . TRBV30
TGTGCCAGCTCACCACCGTCCGGGGAGAACAGAGAGACCCAGTACTTC CASSPPSGENRETQYF . TRBJ2-5 few TRBV18
TGTGCCAGCAGTCCGGGACAGGGTAGCACAGATACGCAGTATTTT CASSPGQGSTDTQYF TRBD1 TRBJ2-3 . TRBV28
TGTGCCACCAGCACACCGGGACTAGCGGGAGGGCCACGCGAGCAGTACTTC CATSTPGLAGGPREQYF TRBD2 TRBJ2-7 . TRBV15
TGTGCCAGCCAGACAGGGGGCGACGAGCAGTACTTC CASQTGGDEQYF TRBD1 TRBJ2-7 . TRBV27
TGCGCCAGCAGCCAAGATTGGGCGAGCAATCAGCCCCAGCATTTT CASSQDWASNQPQHF . TRBJ1-5 . TRBV4-1